Following are 17 T cell receptor beta chains from one sample sequenced in a study of Tregs in tolerant kidney transplant recipients. Sequenced by immunoSEQ multiplex PCR; TCRdb stores in-frame clones only, minus some. The data hold roughly 120,000 clones, with about 91% observed a single time. Sequenced material: CD4+ T cells from blood. The source is a human donor in good health.

This chain joins TRBV5-4 and TRBJ1-1; 8 bases align to TRBD1. Germline CDR1 is SGHNT and CDR2 is YYREEE (reference sequence). The V gene end was trimmed by 3 bases and the J gene end by 5 bases; junction bases not matched to a gene: 12. The CDR3 consists of 16 residues. The chain's CDR3 is CASSSTGGIRGTEAFF. DNA for the CDR3: TGTGCCAGCAGCTCAACAGGGGGGATTCGAGGGACTGAAGCTTTCTTT.

This chain connects TRBV5-6 to TRBJ2-1; D uncertain. The CDR3 is made up of 15 amino acids. The germline V and J ends were trimmed by 2 bases and 1 base, with 10 bases remaining between them. The germline gives CDR1 SGHDT, CDR2 YYEEEE. In DNA, the CDR3 is TGTGCCAGCAGCTTAATCCCCGGGTCCTACAATGAGCAGTTCTTC. The encoded protein is CASSLIPGSYNEQFF.

This clone was counted once. The rearrangement joins TRBV15 to TRBJ1-1, with TRBD1 as a possible D gene (6 bases). CDR1 is LNHNV, CDR2 YYDKDF, per germline (reference sequence). The CDR3 contains 14 residues. V was shortened by 0 bases and J by 11 bases, with 16 bases between the two germline ends. CDR3 in DNA: TGTGCCACCAGCAGAGATAGGCGGACAGCCATCGCTTTCTTT. This translates into CATSRDRRTAIAFF.

V is TRBV2 and J is TRBJ2-1; possible D gene TRBD1, 6 bases. Germline V gene data show CDR1 as SNHLY and CDR2 as FYNNEI. Trimming shortened V by 5 bases and J by 7 bases, and 12 bases separated the two germline ends. The CDR3 spans 13 residues. CDR3 sequence: CASSPTRGNEQFF. The DNA for the CDR3 is TGTGCCAGCAGTCCGACCAGGGGTAATGAGCAGTTCTTC.

The chain is built from TRBV2 and TRBJ2-1; 7 nucleotides align to TRBD1. Germline-derived CDR1 and CDR2 are SNHLY and FYNNEI. The CDR3 spans 14 residues. V was pared by 7 bases and J by 9 bases, with 12 bases of the junction left unmatched. The DNA for the CDR3 is TGTGCCAGCAACAGGGACAGAGGGAAAAGTGAGCAGTTCTTC. Translation gives CASNRDRGKSEQFF.

The chain employs TRBV7-3 and TRBJ2-7; 10 bases fit TRBD1. This CDR3 comprises 16 residues. Germline loops: CDR1 SGHTA, CDR2 FQGTGA. Losses at the gene ends were 4 bases for V and 6 bases for J; bases not matched to a gene: 12. The CDR3 nucleotides read TGTGCCAGCAGCTATTTACCGGGACAGGGGTTTGGCGAGCAGTACTTC. It yields the protein CASSYLPGQGFGEQYF.

This clone was seen just once. The chain carries TRBV5-1 and TRBJ1-4, with 7 nucleotides matching TRBD1. Germline trimming cut 2 bases from V and 3 bases from J; bases unmatched to any gene: 7. Germline lookup yields CDR1 SGHRS and CDR2 YFSETQ. The CDR3 runs to 16 residues. Here the CDR3 reads CASSFLGQPPNEKLFF. For the CDR3, the DNA is TGCGCCAGCAGCTTTCTGGGACAGCCTCCTAATGAAAAACTGTTTTTT.

This clone was counted a single time. This chain joins TRBV7-3 and TRBJ2-1; no reliable D call. The germline V gene has CDR1 SGHTA and CDR2 FQGTGA. The length of the CDR3 is 14 residues. The V end was cut by 1 base, the J end by 6 bases, with 10 bases between. The CDR3 reads CASSLRSESNEQFF. As DNA, the CDR3 is TGTGCCAGCAGCTTAAGGTCGGAGAGCAATGAGCAGTTCTTC.

V gene TRBV7-2 combines with J gene TRBJ1-2; D gene ambiguous. The ends were cut back, 3 bases at V and 0 bases at J, with 11 bases in the middle. Germline CDR1 SGHTA, CDR2 FQGNSA. The CDR3 has 15 amino acids. The CDR3 protein is CASSFGWDTNYGYTF. In DNA, the CDR3 is TGTGCCAGCAGCTTCGGGTGGGATACTAACTATGGCTACACCTTC.

Only a few counts were recorded for this clone. This chain joins TRBV12-1 and TRBJ2-7; the table's D call of TRBD2 was not tested on the DNA. TRBV12-1 is a pseudogene segment. CDR3 length: 16 residues. DNA of the CDR3: TGTGCCAGCAGCTTTGCGCGCGCGGGAGGGCCCTACGAGCAGTACTTC. This gives the protein CASSFARAGGPYEQYF.

This clone was seen just once. The chain joins TRBV19 to TRBJ1-6, with 9 positions matching TRBD1. This CDR3 has 15 residues. Germline lookup yields CDR1 LNHDA and CDR2 SQIVND (reference sequence). Trimming at V came to 2 bases and at J to 8 bases, leaving 4 bases not matched to a gene. CDR3 nucleotides: TGTGCCAGTAGTATAACAGGGGGCCGGGATTCACCCCTCCACTTT. It is translated as CASSITGGRDSPLHF.

This sequence joins TRBV6-1 and TRBJ2-1; D remains unclear. This CDR3 region has 13 residues. Trimming removed 10 bases from V and 1 base from J, with 11 bases in between. The V gene's germline CDR1 is MNHNS and CDR2 SASEGT. In DNA form, the CDR3 reads TGTGCCACACGGACCCCATCCTACAATGAGCAGTTCTTC. It is translated as CATRTPSYNEQFF.

The rearrangement links TRBV25-1 to TRBJ2-5; D call uncertain. This CDR3 spans 13 amino acids. CDR1 is MGHDK and CDR2 is SYGVNS in the germline V gene. Trimming stripped 7 bases from V and 2 bases from J, with 11 bases between. The CDR3 coding sequence is TGTGCCAGCACCGGACGGATTCAAGAGACCCAGTACTTC. Translation gives CASTGRIQETQYF.

V usage is TRBV27 and J usage is TRBJ2-5; maybe TRBD1 (6 bases). The CDR3 is made up of 13 amino acids. Germline loops: CDR1 MNHEY, CDR2 SMNVEV (reference sequence). Deletions cut 2 bases from V and 5 bases from J, with 9 bases between. CDR3 coding DNA: TGTGCCAGCAGTTTAAACAGGGCCGAGACCCAGTACTTC. It specifies CASSLNRAETQYF.

This sequence joins TRBV23-1 and TRBJ2-7, with 7 bases matching TRBD1. TRBV23-1 is given ORF status, its function remaining uncertain. V trimming: 6 bases; J trimming: 5 bases; junction bases outside the gene matches: 10. The CDR3 is 14 residues long. CDR3 sequence: CASRAGTGDHEQYF. CDR3 bases: TGCGCCAGCAGGGCAGGAACAGGGGACCACGAGCAGTACTTC.

The chain couples TRBV7-9 to TRBJ2-1; D gene ambiguous. CDR3 length equals 18 residues. CDR1 is SEHNR, CDR2 FQNEAQ, per germline (reference sequence). V lost 4 bases to trimming and J lost 4 bases, with 23 bases between them. DNA of the CDR3: TGTGCCAGCAGCTCCTTTCCCGCTCTATCCGGGCAGTACAATGAGCAGTTCTTC. Translation: CASSSFPALSGQYNEQFF.

This rearrangement joins TRBV2 to TRBJ1-2; 9 bases are shared with TRBD1. Germline V gene data show CDR1 as SNHLY and CDR2 as FYNNEI. J gave up 8 bases and V 6 bases, and 7 bases lay outside the gene matches. The CDR3 has 13 amino acids. Written as DNA, the CDR3 is TGTGCCAGCAGCGTACAGGGGGCGGTAGGCTACACCTTC. Amino acid sequence: CASSVQGAVGYTF.